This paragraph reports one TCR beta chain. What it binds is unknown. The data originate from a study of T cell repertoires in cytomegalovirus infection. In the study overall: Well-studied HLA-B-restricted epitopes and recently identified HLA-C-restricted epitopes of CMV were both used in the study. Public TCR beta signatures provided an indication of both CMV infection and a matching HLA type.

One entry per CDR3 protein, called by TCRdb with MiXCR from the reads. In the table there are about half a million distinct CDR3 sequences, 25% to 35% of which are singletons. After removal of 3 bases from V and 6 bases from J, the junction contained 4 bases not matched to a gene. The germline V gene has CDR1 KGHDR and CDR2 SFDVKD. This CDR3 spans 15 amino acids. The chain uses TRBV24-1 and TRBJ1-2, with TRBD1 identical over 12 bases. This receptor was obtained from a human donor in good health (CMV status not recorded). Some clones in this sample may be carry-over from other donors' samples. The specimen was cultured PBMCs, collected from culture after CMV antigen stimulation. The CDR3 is CATSDQGQGADGYTF. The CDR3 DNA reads TGTGCCACCAGTGATCAGGGACAGGGGGCCGATGGCTACACCTTC.